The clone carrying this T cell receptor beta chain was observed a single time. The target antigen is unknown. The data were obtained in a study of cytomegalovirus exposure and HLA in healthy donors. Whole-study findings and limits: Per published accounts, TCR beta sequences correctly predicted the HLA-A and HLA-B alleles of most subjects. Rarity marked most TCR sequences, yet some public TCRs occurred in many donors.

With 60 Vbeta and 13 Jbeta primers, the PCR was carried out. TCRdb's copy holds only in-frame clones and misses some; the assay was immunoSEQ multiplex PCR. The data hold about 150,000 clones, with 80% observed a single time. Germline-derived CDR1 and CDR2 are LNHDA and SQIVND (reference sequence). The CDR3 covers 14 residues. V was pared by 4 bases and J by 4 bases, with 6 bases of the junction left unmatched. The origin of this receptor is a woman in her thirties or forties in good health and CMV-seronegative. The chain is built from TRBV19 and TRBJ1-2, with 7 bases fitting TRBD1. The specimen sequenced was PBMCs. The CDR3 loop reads CASSNLGQRYGYTF. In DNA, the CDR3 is TGTGCCAGTAGTAACCTGGGACAGCGCTATGGCTACACCTTC.